This T cell receptor (beta chain) was found in a study of neurological immune-mediated disorders (dated by TCRdb to the late 2010s). About the full investigation: Using UMI-based sequencing, the study compared peripheral blood TCR-beta repertoires from patients with HTLV-I-associated myelopathy (HAM/TSP), patients with multiple sclerosis, and healthy controls. Of the 68 subjects in the cohort, about 14 were HAM/TSP patients, about 34 were multiple sclerosis patients, and some 20 were healthy controls. Longitudinal samples, technical triplicates and paired sorted CD4+ and CD8+ T-cell subsets, alongside PBMC samples, were included among the roughly 98 TCR-beta libraries. Broader findings and caveats from the paper: No identical CDR3 amino acid sequences were shared among expanded clones across subjects, suggesting private TCR-beta repertoires in all groups. The highest TCR clonal expansion was observed in HAM/TSP patients, whereas the lowest was observed in MS patients, even when compared with healthy controls.

The healthy controls were volunteers from blood banks in Maryland, USA. Unsorted PBMC libraries were generated from 2 million PBMCs stored in RNAlater at -80 °C until RNA extraction. PBMCs were separated from peripheral blood using Ficoll-Hypaque density gradient centrifugation and then cryopreserved in liquid nitrogen. CDR1 and CDR2, per the germline V gene (reference sequence), are MNHNY and SVGAGI. A distance of 16 bases separates the germline ends of V and J, which lose 0 bases and 0 bases respectively. The CDR3 numbers 18 residues from cysteine through phenylalanine. Only the CDR3 region is kept as DNA, spanning 54 bases read in frame from base 1. This clonotype was detected many times. The clone's antigen remains unknown. No qualities accompany the bases; no much larger clone lies one base away. cDNA was synthesized by template-switch 5'RACE using a primer with a 10-nucleotide random unique molecular identifier that tagged each TCR transcript. Every sequencing run covered 15-18 subjects and yielded more than 170 million TCR-beta sequences. The RNeasy kit was used to extract total RNA. TCR-beta VDJ regions were amplified with primers for the TCR constant region and the 5'RACE anchor, using the KAPA Real-time Library Amplification kit. Sample indexes and Illumina adaptors were added in a first PCR, after which library yield was increased in a second PCR. After Ampure bead purification, the TCR product of roughly 650 bp was size-selected on a 2% E-gel SizeSelection system. Library quality was checked on a Bioanalyzer, concentration was measured with Qubit, and libraries were quantified with the Kapa Library Quantification kit before pooling. An Illumina HiSeq 2500 was used to sequence the libraries paired-end at 2 x 150 bp. To increase sequence diversity, roughly 25-31% phiX was spiked into each library pool. The study's processing was this. The quality-filtered reads were processed with the UMI-based MiGEC pipeline, whose error correction step removed more than 80% of the raw TCR sequences. IMGT germline references were used for aligning VDJ genes, and each clonotype was defined as a unique CDR3 amino acid sequence together with its V-J genes. Clonal expansion, Shannon diversity and CDR3 relatedness were evaluated with VDJtools (CalcPairwiseDistances, ClusterSamples), while phylogenetic trees were built in CLCbio workbench. Expanded clones were defined as having at least 8 unique UMIs, based on coefficient-of-variation modelling across technical triplicates. The public reads were quality trimmed at Q25 with fastp and then assembled into clones with MiXCR by TCRdb, keeping productive beta chains. Every CDR3 protein is listed once, alongside the most common genes and DNA of its rows. The V and J calls reflect TCRdb's pipeline rather than the authors' work. The sample records tens of thousands of distinct CDR3 sequences, 9.4% of which are singletons. The ten biggest clones cover 1.7% of the sample.

In this chain, TRBV6-6 is recombined with TRBJ2-3; TRBD2 might be the D gene, on 5 matching bases. The sequence was obtained from a man aged 50-59 years in good health. Sequenced material: PBMCs. The DNA sequence reads TGTGCCAGCAGTTACTCGAAGGACTCCCGAGCTAGCACAGATACGCAGTATTTT. Translated, it reads CASSYSKDSRASTDTQYF.